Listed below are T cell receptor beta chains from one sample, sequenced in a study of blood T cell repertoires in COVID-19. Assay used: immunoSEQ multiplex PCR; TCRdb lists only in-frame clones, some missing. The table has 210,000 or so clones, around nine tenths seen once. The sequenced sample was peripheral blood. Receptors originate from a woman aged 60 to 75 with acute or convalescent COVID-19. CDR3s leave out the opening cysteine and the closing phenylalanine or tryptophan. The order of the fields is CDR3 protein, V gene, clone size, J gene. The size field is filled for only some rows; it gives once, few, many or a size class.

cdr3_aa: ASSLGGFTGKNTEAF
v_call: TRBV7-9
clone_size: .
j_call: TRBJ1-1

cdr3_aa: ASSLQSIVIRRGGSSYEQY
v_call: TRBV3-1/TRBV3-2
clone_size: .
j_call: TRBJ2-7

cdr3_aa: ASSQRNSPLH
v_call: TRBV6-6
clone_size: .
j_call: TRBJ1-6

cdr3_aa: ASNETVEHGYT
v_call: TRBV5-1
clone_size: .
j_call: TRBJ1-2

cdr3_aa: ASTPNGGHNSPLH
v_call: TRBV27
clone_size: .
j_call: TRBJ1-6

cdr3_aa: ASSLDWTSHEQF
v_call: TRBV7-6
clone_size: .
j_call: TRBJ2-1

cdr3_aa: ASREGAGASVYGYT
v_call: TRBV28
clone_size: .
j_call: TRBJ1-2

cdr3_aa: ASRDTESNEQF
v_call: TRBV10-1
clone_size: once
j_call: TRBJ2-1

cdr3_aa: ASSIQGTNEKLF
v_call: TRBV19
clone_size: .
j_call: TRBJ1-4

cdr3_aa: ASSKEVAGGTDTQY
v_call: TRBV5-1
clone_size: .
j_call: TRBJ2-3

cdr3_aa: ASSPARGQTAFDEQF
v_call: TRBV18
clone_size: .
j_call: TRBJ2-1

cdr3_aa: ASSAGGQPQH
v_call: TRBV28
clone_size: .
j_call: TRBJ1-5

cdr3_aa: ASSFGSSGFSTDTQY
v_call: TRBV7-2
clone_size: .
j_call: TRBJ2-3

cdr3_aa: ASSTSSVSSYEQY
v_call: TRBV19
clone_size: .
j_call: TRBJ2-7

cdr3_aa: ASSQGPAGGTDTQY
v_call: TRBV5-1
clone_size: .
j_call: TRBJ2-3

cdr3_aa: ASSEGTGGGTDTQY
v_call: TRBV6-1
clone_size: .
j_call: TRBJ2-3

cdr3_aa: ASSQDRGGAGYT
v_call: TRBV4-3
clone_size: once
j_call: TRBJ1-2

cdr3_aa: AIRSAGNQPQH
v_call: TRBV21-1
clone_size: .
j_call: TRBJ1-5

cdr3_aa: ASSYGDYQPQH
v_call: TRBV6-6
clone_size: .
j_call: TRBJ1-5

cdr3_aa: ATSASGLRTDTQY
v_call: TRBV15
clone_size: .
j_call: TRBJ2-3

cdr3_aa: ASSYAGGSYGYT
v_call: TRBV7-2
clone_size: .
j_call: TRBJ1-2

cdr3_aa: ASSPGTGVSGELF
v_call: TRBV5-1
clone_size: once
j_call: TRBJ2-2

cdr3_aa: ASSLHSNRAGYT
v_call: TRBV28
clone_size: .
j_call: TRBJ1-2

cdr3_aa: ASSLAWGRSGETQY
v_call: TRBV5-6
clone_size: .
j_call: TRBJ2-5

cdr3_aa: ASSLGSRNTEAF
v_call: TRBV7-8
clone_size: .
j_call: TRBJ1-1

cdr3_aa: ASSDISRGGNQPQH
v_call: TRBV10-2
clone_size: .
j_call: TRBJ1-5

cdr3_aa: ASSHIAGSSYEQY
v_call: TRBV3-1/TRBV3-2
clone_size: few
j_call: TRBJ2-7

cdr3_aa: ASGYGQQNTEAF
v_call: TRBV3-1/TRBV3-2
clone_size: .
j_call: TRBJ1-1

cdr3_aa: ASSLDVRLAGAADTQY
v_call: TRBV7-6
clone_size: .
j_call: TRBJ2-3

cdr3_aa: ASTEGGKTYNEQF
v_call: TRBV9
clone_size: .
j_call: TRBJ2-1

cdr3_aa: ASSPGTGNTEAF
v_call: TRBV10-1
clone_size: once
j_call: TRBJ1-1

cdr3_aa: ASSAGTGNHQPQH
v_call: TRBV7-8
clone_size: .
j_call: TRBJ1-5

cdr3_aa: ASRSGTNSPLH
v_call: TRBV11-2
clone_size: .
j_call: TRBJ1-6

cdr3_aa: ASSPWAGNTEAF
v_call: TRBV6-5
clone_size: .
j_call: TRBJ1-1

cdr3_aa: ASSIQDKGYGYT
v_call: TRBV19
clone_size: .
j_call: TRBJ1-2

cdr3_aa: ASSQEAASYNEQF
v_call: TRBV3-1/TRBV3-2
clone_size: .
j_call: TRBJ2-1